This entry lists 21 T cell receptor beta chains sequenced from one sample in a study of a mutant IDH1 vaccine in newly diagnosed glioma. Time point given: baseline, week 1 (first vaccination visit). The treatment: pre-vaccination baseline after standard-of-care therapy. Repertoires were generated with immunoSEQ multiplex PCR, while TCRdb's copy carries only in-frame clones and drops some. The sample holds about 16,000 clones, 95% to 96% seen once. Source: peripheral blood mononuclear cells (PBMCs), taken from a glioma patient treated with radiotherapy, temozolomide or both. These receptors were obtained from a woman aged 18-30 years with glioma. Some clones in this sample may be carry-over from other donors' samples.

The chain links TRBV6-6 to TRBJ1-5; 8 bases fit TRBD1. The CDR3 length is 13 residues. In germline, CDR1 is MNHNY, CDR2 SVGAGI (reference sequence). Unmatched junction bases numbered 5, after V lost 10 bases and J lost 3 bases. The CDR3 loop is CATRQGINQPQHF. The CDR3 DNA reads as TGTGCCACCCGACAGGGGATCAATCAGCCCCAGCATTTT.

The chain uses TRBV19 and TRBJ1-1; 7 bases fit TRBD1. Unmatched junction bases numbered 11, after V lost 7 bases and J lost 0 bases. CDR3 length: 16 amino acids. CDR1 and CDR2 (germline): LNHDA, SQIVND (reference sequence). The CDR3 DNA is TGTGCCAGTACGGAACAGGGGCGCTACTTGAACACTGAAGCTTTCTTT. As protein: CASTEQGRYLNTEAFF.

The V gene is TRBV6-4, the J gene TRBJ2-3, with D unresolved. Germline loops: CDR1 MRHNA, CDR2 SNTAGT. The CDR3 has 14 amino acids. The V gene lost 2 bases and the J gene lost 0 bases, with 6 bases spanning the gap. This CDR3 is CASSDRASTDTQYF. The CDR3 coding sequence is TGTGCCAGCAGTGACAGGGCTAGCACAGATACGCAGTATTTT.

Notes on this clone: An end of the junction does not agree with germline; a read error may underlie this. The chain recombines TRBV9 with TRBJ2-1; 8 bases agree with TRBD1. CDR1 and CDR2 (germline): SGDLS, YYNGEE. CDR3 length equals 16 residues. CDR3 nucleotide sequence: TGTGCCAGCAGCCCCCACAGGGGGATCTCCAACAATGAGCAGTTCTTC. Its protein is CASSPHRGISNNEQFF.

This chain joins TRBV4-2 and TRBJ1-5; no reliable D call. The germline V gene has CDR1 LGHNA and CDR2 YNFKEQ. With 1 base removed from V and 7 bases from J, the gap between germline ends came to 14 bases. The CDR3 spans 15 residues. In nucleotides, the CDR3 is TGTGCCAGCAGCCAAGCCACGCGGGTTGTACAGCCCCAGCATTTT. It encodes CASSQATRVVQPQHF.

The gene calls are TRBV5-1 and TRBJ2-3; 10 nucleotides align to TRBD2. The J segment lost 1 base and the V segment lost 5 bases, leaving 4 bases of the junction unmatched. CDR1 and CDR2 from the germline V gene are SGHRS and YFSETQ. CDR3 length: 15 amino acids. The CDR3 is CASRSGTSGTDTQYF. The CDR3 DNA follows: TGCGCCAGCAGATCCGGGACTAGCGGCACAGATACGCAGTATTTT.

The V gene is TRBV5-1, the J gene TRBJ1-3; unclear D gene. The CDR3 covers 15 residues. Trimming took off 0 bases at V and 0 bases at J, with 7 bases between the two ends. Germline V lookup: CDR1 SGHRS, CDR2 YFSETQ. The CDR3 nucleotides are TGCGCCAGCAGCTTGGAGGGCAGCTCTGGAAACACCATATATTTT. Translated, it gives CASSLEGSSGNTIYF.

The CDR3 loop reads CASSLLLGGNTEAFF. The CDR3 DNA sequence: TGTGCCAGCAGCTTGCTTTTAGGGGGTAACACTGAAGCTTTCTTT. This chain uses TRBV5-4 with TRBJ1-1; a weak D match, TRBD1 (6 bases). There are 15 residues in the CDR3. The germline V and J ends were trimmed by 1 base and 2 bases, with 12 bases remaining between them. Germline V gene data show CDR1 as SGHNT and CDR2 as YYREEE (reference sequence).

V gene TRBV5-5 combines with J gene TRBJ1-5; maybe TRBD1 (5 bases). The CDR3 runs to 15 residues. Germline V CDR1 and CDR2: SGHKS, YYEKEE (reference sequence). The V end lost 0 bases, the J end lost 5 bases, and 12 bases lay between the germline ends. As DNA, the CDR3 is TGTGCCAGCAGCTTGGAACGGGGGGAATATCAGCCCCAGCATTTT. This gives the protein CASSLERGEYQPQHF. Filled out from reference TRBV5-5 and TRBJ1-5, the complete variable domain reads DAGVTQSPTHLIKTRGQQVTLRCSPISGHKSVSWYQQVLGQGPQFIFQYYEKEERGRGNFPDRFSARQFPNYSSELNVNALLLGDSALYLCASSLERGEYQPQHFGDGTRLSIL.

The DNA for the CDR3 is TGTGCCAGTAGTCCCCCCAATTTGATGGGGACGCAGTATTTT. It encodes CASSPPNLMGTQYF. The chain couples TRBV19 to TRBJ2-3; D is uncertain. Trimming cost V 5 bases and J 9 bases, with 18 bases left between them. CDR1 is LNHDA, CDR2 SQIVND, per germline (reference sequence). This CDR3 has 14 residues.

The chain employs TRBV6-6 and TRBJ2-6, with D uncertain. CDR1 and CDR2 (germline): MNHNY, SVGAGI (reference sequence). The CDR3 contains 16 residues. The V end was cut by 8 bases, the J end by 0 bases, with 14 bases between. Written as DNA, the CDR3 is TGTGCCAGCTATGATAGGCAGCGCTCTGGGGCCAACGTCCTGACTTTC. Translated: CASYDRQRSGANVLTF.

The chain uses TRBV11-3 and TRBJ1-1; no firm D call. This CDR3 contains 13 residues. Per germline, CDR1 SGHNT and CDR2 YENEEA. V was clipped by 1 base and J by 5 bases, with 8 bases between them. The CDR3 loop reads CASSLAGMTEAFF. DNA for the CDR3: TGTGCCAGCAGCTTAGCGGGGATGACTGAAGCTTTCTTT. Based on the CDR3 plus reference TRBV11-3 and TRBJ1-1, the full variable domain is EAGVVQSPRYKIIEKKQPVAFWCNPISGHNTLYWYLQNLGQGPELLIRYENEEAVDDSQLPKDRFSAERLKGVDSTLKIQPAELGDSAVYLCASSLAGMTEAFFGQGTRLTVV.

The rearrangement uses TRBV6-5 and TRBJ1-4; D gene uncertain. The CDR3 has 14 amino acids. The germline V gene has CDR1 MNHEY and CDR2 SVGAGI. The ends were cut back, 8 bases at V and 7 bases at J, with 17 bases in the middle. The CDR3, as DNA: TGTGCCAGCGGAGGCACTCAAACGGGTGAAAAACTGTTTTTT. Amino acid sequence: CASGGTQTGEKLFF.

The V and J genes are TRBV7-2 and TRBJ1-2, with D tentatively TRBD1 (6 bases). The CDR3 length is 15 residues. CDR1 and CDR2 (germline): SGHTA, FQGNSA. Trimming shortened V by 5 bases and J by 4 bases, and 17 bases separated the two germline ends. The CDR3 DNA follows: TGTGCCAGCAGCCTAAACACAGGAGGGGGCTATGGCTACACCTTC. This translates into CASSLNTGGGYGYTF.

The J gene is TRBJ1-5, the V gene TRBV21-1. TRBV21-1 constitutes a pseudogene. The CDR3 consists of 17 residues. The CDR3 nucleotides read TGTGCCAGCAGCACAGCTAGGAGGGACGGCTGCAATCAGCCCCAGCATTTT. Its translation: CASSTARRDGCNQPQHF.

V is TRBV7-9 and J is TRBJ2-7; D perhaps matches TRBD2 (6 bases). CDR1 SEHNR and CDR2 FQNEAQ come from the germline V gene (reference sequence). V lost 3 bases and J 0 bases, leaving 9 bases between the germline ends. The CDR3 is 14 residues long. CDR3 bases: TGTGCCAGCAGCTTCGGGGGTAGCTCCTACGAGCAGTACTTC. Its translation is CASSFGGSSYEQYF.

The chain has TRBV2 and TRBJ1-5; D call uncertain. V lost 6 bases and J lost 4, with 13 bases in between. Germline CDR1 is SNHLY and CDR2 is FYNNEI. The CDR3 loop spans 14 amino acids. The CDR3 loop is CASSTLGANQPQHF. Here the CDR3 DNA reads TGTGCCAGCAGCACCCTGGGAGCTAATCAGCCCCAGCATTTT.

This clone appeared a single time. The genes are TRBV15 and TRBJ1-5; D might be TRBD1 (6 bases). V lost 5 bases, J lost 4 bases, and 15 bases lay in between. Germline V lookup: CDR1 LNHNV, CDR2 YYDKDF (reference sequence). This CDR3 is 15 amino acids long. This chain's CDR3 is CATSGGQTMNQPQHF. DNA of the CDR3: TGTGCCACCAGCGGGGGACAAACTATGAATCAGCCCCAGCATTTT.

As DNA, the CDR3 is TGTGCCAGCAGCCCGGGGGTAGCACGGGGCTATGGCTACACCTTC. Protein: CASSPGVARGYGYTF. The chain is built from TRBV11-3 and TRBJ1-2; a possible D gene is TRBD1 (5 bases). CDR3 length equals 15 residues. Germline CDR1 reads SGHNT; CDR2 reads YENEEA. The ends were cut back, 5 bases at V and 4 bases at J, with 17 bases in the middle.

The chain links TRBV5-1 to TRBJ1-1; perhaps TRBD1 as D (5 bases). V was cut by 0 bases and J by 10 bases, with 19 bases left in between. This CDR3 contains 15 residues. The germline V gene has CDR1 SGHRS and CDR2 YFSETQ. CDR3 nucleotides: TGCGCCAGCAGCTTGGATGGGACGGCAATCGAGAGAGCTTTCTTT. It encodes CASSLDGTAIERAFF.

J is TRBJ2-3 and V is TRBV7-9, with no clear D. Germline values: CDR1 SEHNR, CDR2 FQNEAQ (reference sequence). The CDR3 contains 14 residues. The V gene lost 5 bases and the J gene lost 10 bases, with 19 bases spanning the gap. The CDR3 spells CASSEKDVSSAQYF. The CDR3 DNA is TGTGCCAGCAGCGAGAAGGATGTTAGTTCGGCGCAGTATTTT.